The 21 T cell receptor beta chains presented below share a single source sample, sequenced in a study of control samples from healthy donors and cancer patients. Some clones are missing from TCRdb's copy, which holds only in-frame ones; the method was immunoSEQ multiplex PCR. The repertoire consists of fewer than 200,000 clones, with just over 90% occurring once and the leading ten covering about 4%. Sequenced: blood. The receptors derive from a woman aged 55-69 years in good health.

CDR3 in DNA: TGCAGTGCTAGTCTCGGTGATGGCTACACCTTC. It translates to CSASLGDGYTF. The chain joins TRBV20-1 to TRBJ1-2; unclear D gene. CDR1 and CDR2 (germline): DFQATT, SNEGSKA (reference sequence). There are 11 residues in the CDR3. Trimming left V 3 bases short and J 6 bases short, with 8 bases between.

V and J are TRBV2 and TRBJ1-5, with 7 bases that match TRBD1. This CDR3 is built from 15 residues. J was trimmed by 1 base and V by 6 bases; bases with no gene match: 6. Germline CDR1 is SNHLY and CDR2 is FYNNEI. CDR3 in amino acids: CASRVGTASNQPQHF. Here the CDR3 DNA reads TGTGCCAGCAGAGTCGGGACAGCGAGCAATCAGCCCCAGCATTTT.

The V gene is TRBV4-2, the J gene TRBJ2-2; the match to TRBD1 covers 9 bases. V was clipped by 0 bases and J by 7 bases; unmatched bases: 15. The CDR3 covers 19 residues. Looked up from germline, CDR1 is LGHNA and CDR2 is YNFKEQ. The CDR3 protein is CASSQDTEAGTGIVGELFF. CDR3 in DNA: TGTGCCAGCAGCCAAGATACGGAGGCGGGGACAGGGATAGTCGGGGAGCTGTTTTTT.

CDR3 amino acids: CASSPGRDSYGYTF. The CDR3 DNA sequence: TGTGCCAGCTCACCAGGGAGGGACAGTTATGGCTACACCTTC. The chain uses TRBV18 and TRBJ1-2; 7 nucleotides agree with TRBD1. Trimming cost V 2 bases and J 5 bases; bases outside gene matches: 5. This CDR3 spans 14 amino acids. Per the germline V gene, CDR1 is KGHSH and CDR2 is LQKENI.

The rearrangement joins TRBV7-2 to TRBJ2-7; a weak D match, TRBD2 (7 bases). Per germline, CDR1 SGHTA and CDR2 FQGNSA. This CDR3 spans 14 amino acids. V lost 0 bases and J lost 7, with 13 bases in between. As DNA, the CDR3 is TGTGCCAGCAGCTTAGCTCGGGGGGCTGGGGAGCAGTACTTC. As protein: CASSLARGAGEQYF.

The rearrangement uses TRBV19 and TRBJ2-2; TRBD1 is a possible D gene (5 bases). From germline, CDR1 is LNHDA and CDR2 SQIVND (reference sequence). The CDR3 sequence is 15 residues long. V gave up 3 bases and J gave up 5 bases, with 13 bases separating them. The CDR3 nucleotides are TGTGCCAGTAGTATTCCCAGGGTCCGGACCGGGGAGCTGTTTTTT. Translated: CASSIPRVRTGELFF.

The rearrangement joins TRBV7-6 to TRBJ2-7, with 10 bases identical to TRBD2. The germline V gene has CDR1 SGHVS and CDR2 FNYEAQ. Trimming cost V 3 bases and J 2 bases; bases outside gene matches: 4. The CDR3 is made up of 15 amino acids. CDR3 sequence: CASSFSGGHTYEQYF. The CDR3 DNA reads TGTGCCAGCAGCTTTAGCGGGGGGCACACCTACGAGCAGTACTTC.

The chain is built from TRBV28 and TRBJ2-7, with D possibly called TRBD1 or TRBD2 (5 bases each). Germline CDR1 is MDHEN and CDR2 is SYDVKM. CDR3 size: 14 residues. Trimming stripped 6 bases from V and 2 bases from J, with 14 bases between. CDR3 sequence (DNA): TGTGCCAGCAGCGGGAAGGGGATCACCTACGAGCAGTACTTC. Protein sequence: CASSGKGITYEQYF.

The chain's CDR3 is CATSENRGNYGYTF. Here the CDR3 DNA reads TGTGCCACCAGCGAAAACAGGGGTAACTATGGCTACACCTTC. The chain combines TRBV15 with TRBJ1-2; 7 positions match TRBD1. The CDR3 has 14 amino acids. Unmatched junction bases numbered 4, after V lost 5 bases and J lost 1 base. CDR1 and CDR2 from the germline V gene are LNHNV and YYDKDF (reference sequence).

The chain carries TRBV10-3 and TRBJ2-1; TRBD2 might be the D (5 bases). In germline, CDR1 is ENHRY, CDR2 SYGVKD. The V end was cut by 4 bases, the J end by 8 bases, with 9 bases between. CDR3 length: 12 residues. CDR3 DNA sequence: TGTGCCATCAGTGTCTCCGGGGATGAGCAGTTCTTC. Translation: CAISVSGDEQFF.

The rearrangement joins TRBV4-1 to TRBJ2-5, with TRBD1 as a possible D gene (5 bases). Trimming cost V 1 base and J 5 bases, with 14 bases left between them. Per germline, CDR1 MGHRA and CDR2 YSYEKL. There are 15 residues in the CDR3. DNA for the CDR3: TGCGCCAGCAGCCAAGTGGCAGGGTTCGGGGAGACCCAGTACTTC. Translation gives CASSQVAGFGETQYF.

This clone was found once. The rearrangement joins TRBV9 to TRBJ1-5; D not resolved. V shed 0 bases and J shed 4 bases, with 11 bases lying between them. The germline CDR1 and CDR2 sequences are SGDLS and YYNGEE. This CDR3 contains 15 residues. DNA for the CDR3: TGTGCCAGCAGCGTAGGTTCGGGTTTAAATCAGCCCCAGCATTTT. It translates to CASSVGSGLNQPQHF.

The chain carries TRBV19 and TRBJ1-5; D gene uncertain. Deletions cut 3 bases from V and 6 bases from J, with 12 bases between. From germline, CDR1 is LNHDA and CDR2 SQIVND (reference sequence). CDR3 length equals 14 residues. DNA for the CDR3: TGTGCCAGTAGTATCCCCGTAGGTATTCAGCCCCAGCATTTT. Protein product: CASSIPVGIQPQHF.

The rearrangement links TRBV30 to TRBJ1-5; 10 positions match TRBD1. The CDR3 has 14 amino acids. In germline, CDR1 is GTSNPN, CDR2 SVGIG (reference sequence). J lost 9 bases, V lost 0 bases, and 5 bases had no gene match. CDR3 sequence: CAWSVDRGRWPQHF. CDR3 sequence (DNA): TGTGCCTGGAGTGTAGACAGGGGGCGATGGCCCCAGCATTTT.

This clone has a single count. The chain uses TRBV18 and TRBJ1-1; 8 bases match TRBD1. The CDR3 is 16 residues long. Germline V CDR1 and CDR2: KGHSH, LQKENI. V was pared by 5 bases and J by 2 bases, with 10 bases of the junction left unmatched. Written as DNA, the CDR3 is TGTGCCAGCTCATCCGAACAGGGGGTCGGTAACACTGAAGCTTTCTTT. It yields the protein CASSSEQGVGNTEAFF.

The chain is built from TRBV29-1 and TRBJ1-2; D remains unclear. Trimming left V 4 bases short and J 6 bases short, with 9 bases between. The CDR3 has 11 amino acids. The germline CDR1 and CDR2 sequences are SQVTM and ANQGSEA. The CDR3 reads CSVVVNDGYTF. The CDR3 DNA sequence: TGCAGCGTTGTAGTAAACGATGGCTACACCTTC.

This clone occurred once. The chain joins TRBV3-1 (or the pseudogene TRBV3-2) to TRBJ1-1; D not resolved. Germline V gives CDR1 LGHDT, CDR2 YNNKEL (reference sequence). This CDR3 is built from 14 residues. Trimming removed 2 bases at V and 8 bases at J, with 15 bases between. The CDR3 here is CASSQPKARTEAFF. In DNA, the CDR3 is TGTGCCAGCAGCCAACCCAAGGCCAGGACCGAAGCTTTCTTT.

This clone has just one count. The chain recombines TRBV19 with TRBJ2-3, with 7 positions matching TRBD2. Germline CDR1 LNHDA, CDR2 SQIVND (reference sequence). This CDR3 comprises 15 residues. The J segment lost 2 bases and the V segment lost 5 bases, leaving 7 bases of the junction unmatched. Here the CDR3 DNA reads TGTGCCAGTAGTCCCGACGGGGGGACCACAGATACGCAGTATTTT. Its protein is CASSPDGGTTDTQYF. Combining the CDR3 with reference TRBV19 and TRBJ2-3 gives the whole variable domain DGGITQSPKYLFRKEGQNVTLSCEQNLNHDAMYWYRQDPGQGLRLIYYSQIVNDFQKGDIAEGYSVSREKKESFPLTVTSAQKNPTAFYLCASSPDGGTTDTQYFGPGTRLTVL.

The rearrangement links TRBV9 to TRBJ1-1; TRBD1 matches 7 bases. Germline V lookup: CDR1 SGDLS, CDR2 YYNGEE. V was clipped by 0 bases and J by 10 bases; unmatched bases: 6. The CDR3 contains 13 residues. The CDR3 is CASSVATGAGAFF. The CDR3 DNA sequence: TGTGCCAGCAGCGTAGCCACAGGGGCGGGAGCTTTCTTT.

This clone showed up just a few times. The chain uses TRBV2 and TRBJ2-7, with D unclear. V lost 4 bases, J lost 2 bases, and 12 bases lay in between. Germline CDR1 is SNHLY and CDR2 is FYNNEI. This CDR3 has 14 amino acids. The CDR3 DNA sequence: TGTGCCAGCAGTGTGAGTCTAGGAGCCTACGAGCAGTACTTC. It translates to CASSVSLGAYEQYF. Full variable domain (rest looked up from reference TRBV2 and TRBJ2-7): EPEVTQTPSHQVTQMGQEVILRCVPISNHLYFYWYRQILGQKVEFLVSFYNNEISEKSEIFDDQFSVERPDGSNFTLKIRSTKLEDSAMYFCASSVSLGAYEQYFGPGTRLTVT.

The V gene is TRBV18, the J gene TRBJ1-6; no definite D call. V lost 3 bases and J 6 bases, leaving 21 bases between the germline ends. The CDR3 loop spans 18 amino acids. Germline lookup yields CDR1 KGHSH and CDR2 LQKENI. CDR3 DNA sequence: TGTGCCAGCTCACCGTCGATGCCGGGCGAGGGTGGTAATTCACCCCTCCACTTT. It yields the protein CASSPSMPGEGGNSPLHF.